These 32 T cell receptor beta chains share one sample of origin, sequenced in a study of shared clonotypes between healthy human individuals. Measured with immunoSEQ multiplex PCR; TCRdb has only the in-frame clones, and not every one. The table records fewer than 550,000 clones, over 60% of them present only once. Source material: PBMCs. These receptor sequences come from a woman in her forties in good health. Some clones in this sample may be carry-over from other donors' samples.

The V call is TRBV5-4, the J call TRBJ2-7; 12 bases fit TRBD2. Unmatched junction bases numbered 4, after V lost 4 bases and J lost 2 bases. Germline V CDR1 and CDR2: SGHNT, YYREEE (reference sequence). The CDR3 has 15 residues. The CDR3 loop is CASSRGLAGPYEQYF. The CDR3 region has the DNA TGTGCCAGCAGCCGCGGACTAGCGGGACCCTACGAGCAGTACTTC.

The genes are TRBV19 and TRBJ2-5; 10 bases are a match to TRBD1. The length of the CDR3 is 16 residues. Germline V gene lookup returns CDR1 LNHDA and CDR2 SQIVND (reference sequence). V lost 1 base and J lost 5; bases outside the gene matches: 7. CDR3 DNA sequence: TGTGCCAGTAGTATAGGAGGGACAGGGGTGCTGGAGACCCAGTACTTC. Translating gives CASSIGGTGVLETQYF.

This clone was detected ten times or more. Distinct nucleotide sequences in the sample also encode this CDR3. The genes are TRBV4-2 and TRBJ2-2; no firm D call. The CDR3 runs 14 residues. Trimming left V 1 base short and J 8 bases short, with 11 bases between. Germline V CDR1 and CDR2: LGHNA, YNFKEQ. CDR3 residues: CASSQGMASGELFF. The CDR3 DNA follows: TGTGCCAGCAGCCAAGGGATGGCTTCGGGGGAGCTGTTTTTT.

J is TRBJ2-5 and V is TRBV4-1; TRBD1 aligns across 7 bases. The CDR3 runs to 13 residues. CDR1 and CDR2 from the germline V gene are MGHRA and YSYEKL. The junction had 9 bases not matched to a gene; V was cut back by 9 bases and J by 5 bases. CDR3 sequence (DNA): TGCGCCAGTAGACAGGGTTGGGGGGAGACCCAGTACTTC. Protein product: CASRQGWGETQYF.

This chain joins TRBV21-1 and TRBJ2-1; the listed D gene, TRBD2, was not tested against the DNA. TRBV21-1 is assigned pseudogene status. CDR3 length: 11 residues. CDR3 amino acids: CTNALAGDGFF. CDR3 bases: TGCACCAATGCGCTAGCGGGAGACGGGTTCTTC.

With respect to this clone: A single base separates this from a much larger clone, so it may be a read error. This chain connects TRBV7-8 to TRBJ2-3, with TRBD2 as a possible D gene (6 bases). V was pared by 5 bases and J by 0 bases, with 9 bases between. CDR3 size: 14 residues. The germline V gene has CDR1 SGHVS and CDR2 FQNEAQ. CDR3: CASSPGLSTDTQYF. CDR3 DNA sequence: TGTGCCAGCAGCCCGGGACTTAGCACAGATACGCAGTATTTT.

V gene TRBV7-3 combines with J gene TRBJ2-7, with 14 positions matching TRBD2. Per the germline V gene, CDR1 is SGHTA and CDR2 is FQGTGA. This CDR3 comprises 20 residues. Trimming at V came to 1 base and at J to 2 bases, leaving 13 bases not matched to a gene. This CDR3 is CASSLKGTSGSSGSAYEQYF. The CDR3 DNA sequence: TGTGCCAGCAGCTTAAAGGGGACTAGCGGGAGTTCAGGATCCGCCTACGAGCAGTACTTC.

This clone was detected only a few times. The chain is built from TRBV6-5 and TRBJ2-3; D remains unclear. CDR1 is MNHEY and CDR2 is SVGAGI in the germline V gene. V gave up 2 bases and J gave up 4 bases, with 10 bases separating them. CDR3 length: 14 residues. CDR3 region: CASSYGLLPDTQYF. As DNA, the CDR3 is TGTGCCAGCAGTTACGGTTTGCTCCCAGATACGCAGTATTTT.

This chain joins TRBV6-5 and TRBJ2-3; D is undetermined. Germline values: CDR1 MNHEY, CDR2 SVGAGI. This CDR3 has 12 amino acids. The germline V and J ends were trimmed by 0 bases and 4 bases, with 2 bases remaining between them. CDR3 DNA sequence: TGTGCCAGCAGTTACTCCCCAGATACGCAGTATTTT. Its translation: CASSYSPDTQYF.

This clone was detected a few times. This chain connects TRBV7-3 to TRBJ2-2; the match to TRBD1 covers 7 bases. Per germline, CDR1 SGHTA and CDR2 FQGTGA. The J segment lost 5 bases and the V segment lost 4 bases, leaving 10 bases of the junction unmatched. The CDR3 runs 16 residues. CDR3 sequence: CASSSRQGASTGELFF. In DNA form, the CDR3 reads TGTGCCAGCAGCTCTCGACAGGGAGCGAGTACCGGGGAGCTGTTTTTT. Using reference TRBV7-3 and TRBJ2-2 for the parts outside the CDR3, the full variable domain is GAGVSQTPSNKVTEKGKYVELRCDPISGHTALYWYRQSLGQGPEFLIYFQGTGAADDSGLPNDRFFAVRPEGSVSTLKIQRTERGDSAVYLCASSSRQGASTGELFFGEGSRLTVL.

A few counts support this clone. The chain recombines TRBV4-1 with TRBJ2-1; D is unclear. This CDR3 is built from 15 residues. In germline, CDR1 is MGHRA, CDR2 YSYEKL. V was shortened by 1 base and J by 7 bases, with 14 bases between the two germline ends. CDR3 in DNA: TGCGCCAGCAGCCAAGTCCCTGGCGTGCCTAATGAGCAGTTCTTC. It is translated as CASSQVPGVPNEQFF.

On this clone itself: Other DNA sequences in this sample translate to the same CDR3. V and J are TRBV6-6 and TRBJ1-1, with unresolved D. The germline CDR1 and CDR2 sequences are MNHNY and SVGAGI (reference sequence). V dropped 6 bases and J dropped 2 bases, with 7 bases sitting between them. The CDR3 length is 12 residues. The CDR3 DNA sequence: TGTGCCAGCAGGTTGATAAACACTGAAGCTTTCTTT. Its protein is CASRLINTEAFF.

This chain links TRBV5-1 with TRBJ2-3; the match to TRBD2 covers 16 bases. The J segment lost 1 base and the V segment lost 4 bases, leaving 6 bases of the junction unmatched. The germline V gene encodes CDR1 SGHRS and CDR2 YFSETQ. The CDR3 consists of 18 residues. The CDR3 region is CASSAGLAGGWRTDTQYF. The CDR3 nucleotides are TGCGCCAGCAGCGCGGGACTAGCGGGAGGGTGGCGCACAGATACGCAGTATTTT.

This clone was found once. The V gene is TRBV5-1, the J gene TRBJ2-3; D remains unclear. V was shortened by 6 bases and J by 0 bases, with 14 bases between the two germline ends. Per germline, CDR1 SGHRS and CDR2 YFSETQ. The CDR3 consists of 15 residues. CDR3 protein: CASTPEQYSTDTQYF. In nucleotides, the CDR3 is TGCGCCAGCACCCCAGAACAGTATAGCACAGATACGCAGTATTTT.

The chain uses TRBV7-9 and TRBJ1-2; D remains unclear. This CDR3 contains 13 residues. The ends were cut back, 4 bases at V and 1 base at J, with 7 bases in the middle. Germline V gene lookup returns CDR1 SEHNR and CDR2 FQNEAQ (reference sequence). The CDR3 protein is CASSSLSNYGYTF. The CDR3 bases are TGTGCCAGCAGCTCCCTTAGTAACTATGGCTACACCTTC.

V and J are TRBV5-1 and TRBJ2-3, with TRBD2 matching 13 bases. The V gene end was trimmed by 4 bases and the J gene end by 3 bases; junction bases not matched to a gene: 5. The CDR3 loop spans 16 amino acids. The germline V gene has CDR1 SGHRS and CDR2 YFSETQ. CDR3 region: CASSPGTSGITDTQYF. CDR3 sequence (DNA): TGCGCCAGCAGCCCCGGGACTAGCGGGATTACAGATACGCAGTATTTT.

The rearrangement joins TRBV11-2 to TRBJ1-1, with D perhaps matching TRBD1 (5 bases). Trimming removed 3 bases at V and 4 bases at J, with 15 bases between. The CDR3 loop spans 15 amino acids. CDR1 and CDR2 from the germline V gene are SGHAT and FQNNGV. CDR3 protein: CASSFVGASFTEAFF. The CDR3 coding sequence is TGTGCCAGCAGCTTTGTAGGGGCGTCGTTCACTGAAGCTTTCTTT.

A single count supports this clone. The rearrangement joins TRBV27 to TRBJ2-7; a weak D match, TRBD1 (6 bases). Trimming removed 5 bases from V and 4 bases from J, with 18 bases in between. This CDR3 spans 15 amino acids. Germline lookup yields CDR1 MNHEY and CDR2 SMNVEV (reference sequence). CDR3 sequence reads: CASSPSGTPDYEQYF. The CDR3 region has the DNA TGTGCCAGCAGTCCCTCCGGGACACCGGATTACGAGCAGTACTTC.

V usage is TRBV5-1 and J usage is TRBJ2-7, with TRBD2 as a possible D gene (5 bases). The V end lost 3 bases, the J end lost 0 bases, and 16 bases lay between the germline ends. Germline values: CDR1 SGHRS, CDR2 YFSETQ. The CDR3 runs to 16 residues. The CDR3 sequence: CASSSAEDLSSYEQYF. The DNA of the CDR3 is TGCGCCAGCAGCTCGGCGGAGGACCTGAGCTCCTACGAGCAGTACTTC.

This clone has a handful of counts. The chain employs TRBV7-9 and TRBJ1-1; D might be TRBD1 (5 bases). CDR3 length: 14 amino acids. Germline V gene data show CDR1 as SEHNR and CDR2 as FQNEAQ (reference sequence). The V end was cut by 7 bases, the J end by 0 bases, with 12 bases between. The CDR3 spells CASNKAGLNTEAFF. The DNA for the CDR3 is TGTGCCAGCAACAAGGCAGGGTTGAACACTGAAGCTTTCTTT.

As regards this clone: Additional DNA sequences in this sample encode the identical CDR3. The chain uses TRBV4-2 and TRBJ2-2, with 13 bases fitting TRBD2. Trimming cost V 1 base and J 5 bases; bases outside gene matches: 4. The CDR3 contains 17 residues. Germline V gene sequence: CDR1 LGHNA, CDR2 YNFKEQ. Here the CDR3 reads CASSQGTSGSGTGELFF. Here the CDR3 DNA reads TGTGCCAGCAGCCAAGGGACTAGCGGGAGTGGGACCGGGGAGCTGTTTTTT.

This clone has a single count. This sequence joins TRBV18 and TRBJ2-3, with 7 nucleotides matching TRBD2. Trimming cost V 1 base and J 7 bases; bases outside gene matches: 8. This CDR3 spans 15 amino acids. CDR1 and CDR2 (germline): KGHSH, LQKENI. The DNA for the CDR3 is TGTGCCAGCTCACCACAGGCGGGAGAGTTGAATACGCAGTATTTT. It is translated as CASSPQAGELNTQYF.

The rearrangement joins TRBV12-5 to TRBJ2-3; D is perhaps TRBD1 (6 bases). The length of the CDR3 is 14 residues. Germline V CDR1 and CDR2: LGHNT, FRNRAP. Deletions cut 7 bases from V and 2 bases from J, with 13 bases between. CDR3 region: CASALGQNTDTQYF. The CDR3, as DNA: TGTGCTAGTGCCCTCGGACAGAACACAGATACGCAGTATTTT.

The chain couples TRBV7-9 to TRBJ2-7; perhaps TRBD1 as D (6 bases). This CDR3 is built from 14 residues. Germline CDR1 SEHNR, CDR2 FQNEAQ (reference sequence). Trimming removed 1 base at V and 0 bases at J, with 7 bases between. This CDR3 is CASSLEGGSYEQYF. The CDR3 DNA reads TGTGCCAGCAGCTTAGAAGGGGGCTCCTACGAGCAGTACTTC.

The chain joins TRBV5-1 to TRBJ1-2, with TRBD1 matching over 10 bases. The CDR3 loop spans 14 amino acids. Germline CDR1 is SGHRS and CDR2 is YFSETQ. Germline trimming cut 4 bases from V and 8 bases from J; bases unmatched to any gene: 8. Written as DNA, the CDR3 is TGCGCCAGCAGCCTCTCAGACAGGGGGCTAGGCTACACCTTC. Its protein is CASSLSDRGLGYTF.

The chain employs TRBV28 and TRBJ1-2; perhaps TRBD1 as D (5 bases). The CDR3 extends over 13 amino acids. Deletions cut 7 bases from V and 7 bases from J, with 16 bases between. Germline CDR1 reads MDHEN; CDR2 reads SYDVKM. The DNA for the CDR3 is TGTGCCAGCAACCGGGGGGGGACTGGTGGCTACACCTTC. Protein product: CASNRGGTGGYTF.

This clone has just one count. This sequence joins TRBV5-1 and TRBJ2-5; D gene uncertain. The germline gives CDR1 SGHRS, CDR2 YFSETQ. The CDR3 is 13 amino acids. Trimming cost V 5 bases and J 2 bases, with 10 bases left between them. The CDR3 reads CASSRLPQETQYF. Here the CDR3 DNA reads TGCGCCAGCAGTCGCCTACCTCAAGAGACCCAGTACTTC.

V is TRBV28 and J is TRBJ2-1; tentatively, D is TRBD1 (5 bases). From germline, CDR1 is MDHEN and CDR2 SYDVKM. Trimming cost V 3 bases and J 6 bases, with 9 bases left between them. The CDR3 spans 13 residues. The CDR3 protein is CASSFQGSNEQFF. The CDR3 DNA reads as TGTGCCAGCAGTTTCCAGGGTAGCAATGAGCAGTTCTTC.

This clone was observed a few times. The sample has other DNA sequences that encode this CDR3 too. The chain couples TRBV5-1 to TRBJ2-3, with 12 bases matching TRBD2. Looked up from germline, CDR1 is SGHRS and CDR2 is YFSETQ. The V and J ends lost 0 bases and 5 bases, in that order; junction bases with no gene match: 4. This CDR3 has 16 amino acids. The DNA of the CDR3 is TGCGCCAGCAGCTTGGGACTAGCGGGAGTTGTAGATACGCAGTATTTT. It yields the protein CASSLGLAGVVDTQYF.

This clone was found once. The genes are TRBV7-8 and TRBJ2-1; TRBD2 agrees at 8 bases. This CDR3 is 14 amino acids long. J lost 7 bases, V lost 5 bases, and 7 bases had no gene match. Per the germline V gene, CDR1 is SGHVS and CDR2 is FQNEAQ. CDR3 DNA: TGTGCCAGCAGCGATCCGGGACTAGGAAATGAGCAGTTCTTC. Translating it yields CASSDPGLGNEQFF.

This clone was detected only once. The CDR3 DNA reads as TGTGCCAGCTCACCACGAACAGGGGGGGACACCGGGGAGCTGTTTTTT. Translation: CASSPRTGGDTGELFF. The rearrangement joins TRBV18 to TRBJ2-2; perhaps TRBD1 as D (8 bases). CDR1 is KGHSH and CDR2 is LQKENI in the germline V gene. The CDR3 contains 16 residues. Between the trimmed V and J ends, which lost 1 base and 3 bases, there was a span of 12 bases.

This clone was recorded once. The chain joins TRBV7-9 to TRBJ1-4; D is ambiguous. Trimming shortened V by 2 bases and J by 4 bases, and 14 bases separated the two germline ends. The CDR3 loop spans 16 amino acids. The V gene's germline CDR1 is SEHNR and CDR2 FQNEAQ (reference sequence). The CDR3 spells CASSLKRATRNEKLFF. The DNA of the CDR3 is TGTGCCAGCAGCTTAAAGAGGGCCACCCGTAATGAAAAACTGTTTTTT.